Listed below are T cell receptor beta chains from one sample, sequenced in a study of coeliac disease. The repertoire was sequenced with immunoSEQ multiplex PCR; TCRdb's copy has only in-frame clones and lacks some. The sample holds about 1,200 clones; about 69% are singletons and the top ten take 30% to 35%. The sequencing sample was made of lamina propria lymphocytes from the gut. The receptors stem from a woman aged 40 to 50 with celiac disease on a gluten-free diet, and with hypertension. Each CDR3 is given with its conserved first and last residue. D genes are given only for firm matches. Part of the rows lack a size; the others show once, few, many or a class for expanded clones.

TRBV5-4,16,few,.,TRBJ1-2,TGTGCCAGCAAACATCCCATACCAGGAAAGACCTATGGCTACACCTTC,CASKHPIPGKTYGYTF
TRBV5-4,13,few,.,TRBJ2-3,TGTGCCAGCAGCTCGACTGGTGCAGATACGCAGTATTTT,CASSSTGADTQYF
TRBV21-1,14,.,.,TRBJ2-1,TGTGCCAGCCCTGCGGGGGGGCCTGTGGATGAGCAGTTCTTC,CASPAGGPVDEQFF
TRBV28,15,.,.,TRBJ1-5,TGTGCCAGCAGACCGCCGCAGGGCCGCAATCAGCCCCAGCATTTT,CASRPPQGRNQPQHF
TRBV6-7,16,.,.,TRBJ1-1,TGTGCCAGCAGTTACGATTCGGGGGTATCGAACACTGAAGCTTTCTTT,CASSYDSGVSNTEAFF
TRBV19,13,.,.,TRBJ1-1,TGTGCCAGTAGCCCAGACAGGTATGGGCAAGCTTTCTTT,CASSPDRYGQAFF
TRBV4-1,14,.,TRBD1,TRBJ1-2,TGCGCCAGCAGCCTTAATAGACAGGGGGATGGCTACACCTTC,CASSLNRQGDGYTF
TRBV6-1,16,.,TRBD2,TRBJ2-1,TGTGCCAGCAGTGAAGGAGGACTAGTCACCTACAATGAGCAGTTCTTC,CASSEGGLVTYNEQFF
TRBV27,13,.,.,TRBJ2-1,TGTGCCAGCAGTTTGCTCGGGGGTCATGAGCAGTTCTTC,CASSLLGGHEQFF
TRBV30,14,.,TRBD2,TRBJ2-5,TGTGCCTGGGGCGGCGGGGGGGGTGGAGAGACCCAGTACTTC,CAWGGGGGGETQYF
TRBV5-1,13,.,.,TRBJ1-4,TGCGCCAGCAGTGGGCCTTCGGCCGAAAAACTGTTTTTT,CASSGPSAEKLFF
TRBV2,12,.,.,TRBJ2-1,TGTGCCAGCAGTGCTCTAGCCAATGAGCAGTTCTTC,CASSALANEQFF
TRBV29-1,13,.,.,TRBJ1-2,TGCAGCGTTGAAGGGAGGGAGAGCTATGGCTACACCTTC,CSVEGRESYGYTF
TRBV18,16,.,.,TRBJ2-4,TGTGCCAGCGCCCCTCGATACGACTTAGCCAAAAACATTCAGTACTTC,CASAPRYDLAKNIQYF
TRBV30,13,.,TRBD1,TRBJ2-5,TGTGCCTTTACTGGGACAGTCCAAGAGACCCAGTACTTC,CAFTGTVQETQYF
TRBV5-6,19,once,TRBD1,TRBJ1-3,TGTGCCAGCAGCCCCCCGCGTCGGACAGGGGTCTTATCTGGAAACACCATATATTTT,CASSPPRRTGVLSGNTIYF
TRBV7-9,12,.,.,TRBJ2-7,TGTGCCAGCAGCACAGGGTATTACGAGCAGTACTTC,CASSTGYYEQYF
TRBV23-1,17,.,.,TRBJ1-2,TGCGCCAGCAGTAATGTGATCGTTAAGTTCAGGAAGTATGGCTACACCTTC,CASSNVIVKFRKYGYTF
TRBV14,13,.,.,TRBJ1-2,TGTGCCAGCAGCCAAGAGGAGCGGACTGGCTACACCTTC,CASSQEERTGYTF
TRBV5-5,16,.,TRBD2,TRBJ2-1,TGTGCCAGCAGCCGTCCAGGCGGGGGGTCCTACAATGAGCAGTTCTTC,CASSRPGGGSYNEQFF
TRBV7-8,16,.,.,TRBJ1-3,TGTGCCAGCAGCCGTGACAGGCCTTTTTCTGGAAACACCATATATTTT,CASSRDRPFSGNTIYF
TRBV7-2,12,.,.,TRBJ2-3,TGTGCCAGCAGCTTTTACACAGATACGCAGTATTTT,CASSFYTDTQYF
TRBV2,17,.,.,TRBJ1-2,TGTGCCATCAGTAGTCTACGATCTTGGTTCAGGAAGTATGGCTACACCTTC,CAISSLRSWFRKYGYTF
TRBV2,14,.,.,TRBJ1-5,TGTGCCAGCAGTTCCACTAATAGCAATCAGCCCCAGCATTTT,CASSSTNSNQPQHF
TRBV2,14,.,.,TRBJ2-1,TGTGCCAGCATGGGGGAGGCCTTCTACAATGAGCAGTTCTTC,CASMGEAFYNEQFF
TRBV6-6,13,.,.,TRBJ1-4,TGTGCCAGCAGTAGGGACACCTATGAAAAACTGTTTTTT,CASSRDTYEKLFF
TRBV6-5,14,.,.,TRBJ1-4,TGTGCCAGCAGTTACTCCCAGACTGATGAAAAACTGTTTTTT,CASSYSQTDEKLFF
TRBV19,14,.,TRBD1,TRBJ1-2,TGTGCCAGTAGAAGACAGGGAGAGGTGTATGGCTACACCTTC,CASRRQGEVYGYTF
TRBV20-1,11,.,.,TRBJ2-3,TGCAGTGCATTGAGAGGGGATACGCAGTATTTT,CSALRGDTQYF
TRBV6-5,14,.,.,TRBJ2-2,TGTGCCAGCTTCGACAGTTTAGGAACCGGGGAGCTGTTTTTT,CASFDSLGTGELFF
TRBV4-2,15,.,TRBD2,TRBJ2-7,TGTGCCAGCAGCCAGCAGACTAGCGGGAGCTACGAGCAGTACTTC,CASSQQTSGSYEQYF
TRBV11-2,16,few,.,TRBJ2-5,TGTGCCAGCAGCTTAGGTGGACTCACCCGGCGGGAGACCCAGTACTTC,CASSLGGLTRRETQYF
TRBV7-9,17,once,.,TRBJ1-2,TGTGCCAGCAGCGATCACAAAGTAACCATCAGGAAGTATGGCTACACCTTC,CASSDHKVTIRKYGYTF
TRBV5-4,17,once,TRBD1,TRBJ1-2,TGTGCCAGCAGCTTGCTGATTTGGACAGGGGAGAACTATGGCTACACCTTC,CASSLLIWTGENYGYTF
TRBV7-9,17,.,.,TRBJ1-2,TGTGCCAGCAGCTGGATGGTAGTAACCATCAGGAAGTATGGCTACACCTTC,CASSWMVVTIRKYGYTF
TRBV6-1,14,.,.,TRBJ2-3,TGTGCCAGCAGTGAGCAGACTCAAACAGATACGCAGTATTTT,CASSEQTQTDTQYF
TRBV9,15,.,TRBD1,TRBJ1-1,TGTGCCAGCAGCGAAGACAGGGGGTGGAACACTGAAGCTTTCTTT,CASSEDRGWNTEAFF
TRBV29-1,12,few,.,TRBJ2-7,TGCAGCGTCTCGGGACAAAACTACGAGCAGTACTTC,CSVSGQNYEQYF
TRBV7-3,16,.,.,TRBJ1-4,TGTGCCAGCAGCTTGGCAGGGGAAGCTTTGGGGGAAAAACTGTTTTTT,CASSLAGEALGEKLFF
TRBV29-1,13,.,.,TRBJ2-7,TGCAGCGCTACCGGTCTCGAGAGCGACGAGCAATACTTC,CSATGLESDEQYF
TRBV5-1,13,.,TRBD1,TRBJ1-4,TGCGCCAGCAGGGGCCAGGGGGCTGAAAAACTGTTTTTT,CASRGQGAEKLFF
TRBV4-3,17,.,TRBD2,TRBJ2-1,TGCGCCAGCAGCCAAGTTCTAGCGGGGCCCCCCTACAATGAGCAGTTCTTC,CASSQVLAGPPYNEQFF
TRBV4-3,13,few,.,TRBJ2-5,TGCGCCAGCAGCCCCGGACTGCTAAAGACCCAGTACTTC,CASSPGLLKTQYF
TRBV5-3,15,.,.,TRBJ1-1,TGTGCCAGAAGCGTACGCAGGGGACTGAACACTGAAGCTTTCTTT,CARSVRRGLNTEAFF
TRBV7-2,17,.,.,TRBJ2-7,TGTGCCAGCAGCCTTCAACTAGGACGGCTTGCCATCTACGAGCAGTACTTC,CASSLQLGRLAIYEQYF
TRBV11-2,16,.,.,TRBJ2-5,TGTGCCAGCAGCTTAGTAGTGACGGCAAGGGGGGAGACCCAGTACTTC,CASSLVVTARGETQYF
TRBV5-5,15,.,TRBD1,TRBJ2-7,TGTGCCAGCAGCTTGGGTGGGACAGCATCCTACGAGCAGTACTTC,CASSLGGTASYEQYF
TRBV30,13,.,.,TRBJ2-1,TGTGCCTGGAGCTTGGCGGGGTACAATGAGCAGTTCTTC,CAWSLAGYNEQFF
TRBV7-2,13,.,.,TRBJ1-5,TGTGCCAGCAGCCCAAGCGTTAATCAGCCCCAGCATTTT,CASSPSVNQPQHF
TRBV7-2,13,.,.,TRBJ1-6,TGTGCCAGCAGCTTGTTACAGGGATCACCCCTCCACTTT,CASSLLQGSPLHF
TRBV15,14,.,.,TRBJ2-7,TGTGCCACCAGCAGAGACCAGGAAATCGGCGAGCAGTACTTC,CATSRDQEIGEQYF
TRBV5-4,17,.,TRBD1,TRBJ2-7,TGTGCCAGCAGCTACATGACAGGGGGCATAATCTCCTACGAGCAGTACTTC,CASSYMTGGIISYEQYF
TRBV19,13,.,.,TRBJ2-1,TGTGCCAGTAGCCCTGCTAGGTACAATGAGCAGTTCTTC,CASSPARYNEQFF
TRBV4-1,15,.,TRBD1,TRBJ2-7,TGCGCCAGCAGCCAACAAGAGGGGGCCAACTACGAGCAGTACTTC,CASSQQEGANYEQYF
TRBV2,15,.,.,TRBJ2-1,TGTGCCAGCAATCGAGGGGACACGCAAAGGGGTGAGCAGTTCTTC,CASNRGDTQRGEQFF
TRBV7-9,17,.,.,TRBJ1-2,TGTGCCAGCAGCGACGGAAAAGTAACCATCAGGAAGTATGGCTACACCTTC,CASSDGKVTIRKYGYTF
TRBV7-9,15,.,TRBD2,TRBJ2-3,TGTGCCAGCAGCCCCTCGTCAGCGGGGGGGCCGGAGATAGGTTTT,CASSPSSAGGPEIGF
TRBV19,14,.,TRBD1,TRBJ1-1,TGTGCCAGTAGAATCAGGGGGCAAGGCACTGAAGCTTTCTTT,CASRIRGQGTEAFF
TRBV5-2,13,few,.,TRBJ2-5,TGCGCCAGCAGCCCCGGACTGCTAAAGACCCAGTACTTC,CASSPGLLKTQYF